These T cell receptor beta chains were read from a single sample in a study of blood T cell repertoires in COVID-19. Produced via immunoSEQ multiplex PCR; TCRdb's table is partial and in-frame only. This sample has around 300,000 clones, with 85% to 90% found just once. Sequenced input: peripheral blood. The source of these receptors is a woman between 45 and 65 years old with COVID-19, enrolled during active disease. Both conserved end residues are part of each CDR3. Each record gives: J gene, clone size, V gene, D gene, CDR3 length, CDR3 DNA, CDR3 protein. D genes are given only for firm matches. Size is omitted from some rows. Given values are once, few, many or a class for expanded clones.

TRBJ2-4 . TRBV7-8 TRBD1 14 TGTGCCAGCAGCTTAGCCCAGGGGGTAGACATTCAGTACTTC CASSLAQGVDIQYF
TRBJ2-1 . TRBV11-3 TRBD2 17 TGTGCCAGCAGTTCGTCCCCACTAGCGGGAGGCGGAAATGAGCAGTTCTTC CASSSSPLAGGGNEQFF
TRBJ1-5 . TRBV15 . 15 TGTGCCACCAGCAGAGCAGGGGATAGCAATCAGCCCCAGCATTTT CATSRAGDSNQPQHF
TRBJ2-7 . TRBV9 TRBD1 15 TGTGCCAGCAGCGTCCGCGGACAGGGAGCTGGCGAGCAGTACTTC CASSVRGQGAGEQYF
TRBJ1-2 once TRBV2 TRBD1 14 TGTGCCAGCAGGCCGGGACAGGCAAACTATGGCTACACCTTC CASRPGQANYGYTF
TRBJ2-5 . TRBV7-2 . 14 TGTGCCAGCAGCTTAGGGGGGACTCAAGGGACCCAGTACTTC CASSLGGTQGTQYF
TRBJ2-5 . TRBV5-1 TRBD1 17 TGCGCCAGCAGCCTTGGACCAACCGGGACAGAACAAGAGACCCAGTACTTC CASSLGPTGTEQETQYF
TRBJ2-1 few TRBV11-3 . 11 TGTGCCAGCAGCTTCAGGGATGAGCAGTTCTTC CASSFRDEQFF
TRBJ2-7 . TRBV27 TRBD2 14 TGTGCCAGCAGGGGGGGAGGGAGAGTGTCCGAGCAGTACTTC CASRGGGRVSEQYF
TRBJ1-5 . TRBV19 . 13 TGTGCCAGTGCCCGCCTAAGGGGTCAGCCCCAGCATTTT CASARLRGQPQHF
TRBJ1-4 once TRBV30 TRBD1 16 TGTGCCTGGGGAGACAGGGTAAAGGGTCTACTTGGAAAACTGTTTTTT CAWGDRVKGLLGKLFF